The 32 T cell receptor beta chains below all came from one sample that was sequenced in a study of blood T cell repertoires in COVID-19. Data came from immunoSEQ multiplex PCR; TCRdb stores just in-frame clones and leaves some out. The data hold about 440,000 clones, with roughly 88% observed a single time. The sequenced sample was peripheral blood. These receptors came from a woman in her forties or fifties with COVID-19, enrolled during active disease.

The CDR3 reads CASTLGGESGEQFF. CDR3 sequence (DNA): TGTGCCAGCACCCTAGGGGGAGAAAGTGGTGAGCAGTTCTTC. This chain links TRBV3-1 (or the pseudogene TRBV3-2) with TRBJ2-1; perhaps TRBD1 as D (6 bases). With 7 bases removed from V and 9 bases from J, the gap between germline ends came to 19 bases. The length of the CDR3 is 14 residues. Germline CDR1 and CDR2: LGHDT and YNNKEL (reference sequence).

For this clone: Other DNA sequences in this sample translate to the same CDR3. The V gene is TRBV5-1, the J gene TRBJ2-5; 9 positions agree with TRBD2. V dropped 2 bases and J dropped 5; count of bases not matched to a gene: 4. This CDR3 comprises 14 residues. Germline-derived CDR1 and CDR2 are SGHRS and YFSETQ. The DNA for the CDR3 is TGCGCCAGCAGCTTTAGCGGGGGTGAGGAGACCCAGTACTTC. This encodes CASSFSGGEETQYF.

This clone was recorded once. The gene calls are TRBV6-5 and TRBJ1-2; D is ambiguous. Trimming left V 8 bases short and J 4 bases short, with 11 bases between. The CDR3 is 12 amino acids. Germline V gene data show CDR1 as MNHEY and CDR2 as SVGAGI. The CDR3 is CASFRFIYGYTF. DNA of the CDR3: TGTGCCAGCTTTCGGTTTATCTATGGCTACACCTTC.

The V and J genes are TRBV27 and TRBJ2-7; TRBD1 aligns across 8 bases. V lost 0 bases to trimming and J lost 6 bases; unmatched junction nucleotides: 7. The germline CDR1 and CDR2 sequences are MNHEY and SMNVEV (reference sequence). CDR3 size: 15 residues. CDR3 sequence: CASSLSRTGSSEQYF. In DNA, the CDR3 is TGTGCCAGCAGTTTATCCCGGACAGGGTCGAGCGAGCAGTACTTC.

CDR3 region: CASTWANNEQFF. DNA of the CDR3: TGCGCCAGCACATGGGCGAACAATGAGCAGTTCTTC. V is TRBV5-1 and J is TRBJ2-1; the D is unclear. V shed 6 bases and J shed 5 bases, with 9 bases lying between them. Germline loops: CDR1 SGHRS, CDR2 YFSETQ. CDR3 length: 12 residues.

This rearrangement joins TRBV7-8 to TRBJ1-1; perhaps TRBD1 as D (5 bases). Trimming cost V 3 bases and J 0 bases, with 11 bases left between them. The CDR3 is made up of 15 amino acids. The germline V gene encodes CDR1 SGHVS and CDR2 FQNEAQ. The CDR3: CASSLGGGLNTEAFF. The DNA for the CDR3 is TGTGCCAGCAGCTTGGGGGGGGGATTGAACACTGAAGCTTTCTTT.

This clone was seen a few times. Other DNA sequences of this sample code for an identical CDR3. The chain couples TRBV19 to TRBJ1-5; 7 bases are shared with TRBD1. CDR3 length: 14 amino acids. V trimming: 2 bases; J trimming: 6 bases; junction bases outside the gene matches: 4. Looked up from germline, CDR1 is LNHDA and CDR2 is SQIVND (reference sequence). CDR3 in amino acids: CASSIRDRGQPQHF. The DNA of the CDR3 is TGTGCCAGTAGTATAAGGGACAGAGGTCAGCCCCAGCATTTT.

V is TRBV3-1 (or the pseudogene TRBV3-2) and J is TRBJ1-1; no reliable D call. V gave up 5 bases and J gave up 0 bases, with 10 bases separating them. Germline loops: CDR1 LGHDT, CDR2 YNNKEL (reference sequence). This CDR3 region has 14 residues. The CDR3 DNA is TGTGCCAGCAGCAACACCCTCATGAACACTGAAGCTTTCTTT. Encoded protein: CASSNTLMNTEAFF.

The V gene is TRBV6-5, the J gene TRBJ2-5; 7 bases line up with TRBD1. CDR1 is MNHEY and CDR2 is SVGAGI in the germline V gene. CDR3 length: 13 amino acids. After removal of 6 bases from V and 3 bases from J, the junction contained 4 bases not matched to a gene. This CDR3 is CASRTTGEETQYF. The CDR3, as DNA: TGTGCCAGCAGGACAACAGGGGAAGAGACCCAGTACTTC.

The chain carries TRBV5-1 and TRBJ1-1, with a tentative D call TRBD1 (5 bases). Trimming left V 1 base short and J 1 base short, with 11 bases between. The CDR3 spans 15 residues. The germline gives CDR1 SGHRS, CDR2 YFSETQ. CDR3 nucleotide sequence: TGCGCCAGCAGCTTGACTTTCAGGGAGAACACTGAAGCTTTCTTT. It encodes CASSLTFRENTEAFF.

The V and J genes are TRBV6-5 and TRBJ2-2, with 12 bases lining up with TRBD1. V was pared by 4 bases and J by 7 bases, with 4 bases of the junction left unmatched. This CDR3 comprises 15 residues. CDR1 and CDR2 from the germline V gene are MNHEY and SVGAGI. The CDR3 sequence is CASSWDRGQGGELFF. CDR3 in DNA: TGTGCCAGCAGTTGGGACAGGGGGCAAGGCGGGGAGCTGTTTTTT.

The V and J genes are TRBV5-6 and TRBJ2-3; D uncertain. This CDR3 spans 14 amino acids. CDR1 SGHDT and CDR2 YYEEEE come from the germline V gene. V dropped 2 bases and J dropped 0 bases, with 7 bases sitting between them. The CDR3 sequence is CASSFVRSTDTQYF. As DNA, the CDR3 is TGTGCCAGCAGCTTCGTGCGTAGCACAGATACGCAGTATTTT.

The rearrangement links TRBV7-9 to TRBJ2-3; maybe TRBD2 (5 bases). V was cut by 5 bases and J by 0 bases, with 9 bases left in between. CDR1 and CDR2 (germline): SEHNR, FQNEAQ (reference sequence). CDR3 size: 14 residues. This CDR3 is CASSIGISTDTQYF. DNA of the CDR3: TGTGCCAGCAGCATCGGGATTAGCACAGATACGCAGTATTTT.

The rearrangement joins TRBV5-1 to TRBJ1-2, with D maybe TRBD1 (6 bases). This CDR3 has 14 residues. Deletions cut 0 bases from V and 7 bases from J, with 13 bases between. Germline CDR1 SGHRS, CDR2 YFSETQ. The CDR3 nucleotides read TGCGCCAGCAGCTTGGATCCAGGGGCGGGTGGCTACACCTTC. Its translation: CASSLDPGAGGYTF.

V usage is TRBV6-1 and J usage is TRBJ1-4, with D uncertain. This CDR3 has 13 residues. V dropped 3 bases and J dropped 4 bases, with 6 bases sitting between them. Germline V gives CDR1 MNHNS, CDR2 SASEGT. The CDR3 DNA reads as TGTGCCAGCAGTGACAGCGGTAATGAAAAACTGTTTTTT. It is translated as CASSDSGNEKLFF.

This rearrangement joins TRBV5-4 to TRBJ2-7; 9 nucleotides agree with TRBD1. The germline V gene encodes CDR1 SGHNT and CDR2 YYREEE (reference sequence). V was pared by 2 bases and J by 3 bases, with 6 bases of the junction left unmatched. The CDR3 loop spans 15 amino acids. The CDR3 is CASSFAPGQGYEQYF. CDR3 DNA: TGTGCCAGCAGCTTTGCGCCGGGACAGGGCTACGAGCAGTACTTC.

This chain joins TRBV7-9 and TRBJ1-2; perhaps TRBD1 as D (5 bases). CDR1 and CDR2 from the germline V gene are SEHNR and FQNEAQ (reference sequence). The CDR3 runs to 14 residues. The V and J ends lost 5 bases and 1 base respectively, with 11 bases between them. The CDR3 here is CASSRQPINYGYTF. The CDR3 DNA reads TGTGCCAGCAGCCGACAGCCAATTAACTATGGCTACACCTTC. Using reference TRBV7-9 and TRBJ1-2 for the parts outside the CDR3, the full variable domain is DTGVSQNPRHKITKRGQNVTFRCDPISEHNRLYWYRQTLGQGPEFLTYFQNEAQLEKSRLLSDRFSAERPKGSFSTLEIQRTEQGDSAMYLCASSRQPINYGYTFGSGTRLTVV.

V usage is TRBV19 and J usage is TRBJ1-5; TRBD1 might be the D (5 bases). Germline V gene sequence: CDR1 LNHDA, CDR2 SQIVND (reference sequence). The CDR3 covers 11 residues. The V end was cut by 2 bases, the J end by 9 bases, with 5 bases between. The CDR3 loop reads CASSIQGPQHF. The DNA of the CDR3 is TGTGCCAGTAGTATACAGGGGCCCCAGCATTTT.

The chain uses TRBV10-1 and TRBJ2-1; 7 bases align to TRBD1. Germline CDR1 and CDR2: WNHNN and SYGVQD (reference sequence). V trimming: 9 bases; J trimming: 8 bases; junction bases outside the gene matches: 16. This CDR3 has 15 residues. The CDR3 sequence is CASSIDRVPKDEQFF. CDR3 sequence (DNA): TGCGCCAGTTCGATCGACAGGGTCCCTAAGGATGAGCAGTTCTTC.

This clone appeared a few times. J is TRBJ1-5 and V is TRBV7-9; D is possibly TRBD1 (5 bases). CDR3 length equals 14 residues. Trimming removed 8 bases at V and 6 bases at J, with 17 bases between. CDR1 SEHNR and CDR2 FQNEAQ come from the germline V gene (reference sequence). This CDR3 is CASGAGPSSQPQHF. DNA of the CDR3: TGTGCCAGCGGGGCGGGACCCTCCTCTCAGCCCCAGCATTTT.

The rearrangement uses TRBV6-5 and TRBJ1-2; D might be TRBD1 (5 bases). V was pared by 6 bases and J by 0 bases, with 14 bases between. CDR3 length: 15 residues. Germline assignment: CDR1 MNHEY and CDR2 SVGAGI. The CDR3 loop is CASSPRQFTNYGYTF. Here the CDR3 DNA reads TGTGCCAGCAGCCCCCGACAGTTTACTAACTATGGCTACACCTTC.

V and J are TRBV20-1 and TRBJ2-4; a possible D gene is TRBD1 (6 bases). The CDR3 consists of 11 residues. From germline, CDR1 is DFQATT and CDR2 SNEGSKA (reference sequence). Trimming cost V 6 bases and J 7 bases, with 10 bases left between them. The CDR3 bases are TGCAGTGCGTCCACAGGGAACATTCAGTACTTC. The encoded protein is CSASTGNIQYF.

The chain couples TRBV11-1 to TRBJ1-1; no reliable D call. The CDR3 spans 16 residues. The V gene lost 4 bases and the J gene lost 2 bases, with 17 bases spanning the gap. In germline, CDR1 is SGHAT, CDR2 FQDESV (reference sequence). CDR3 residues: CASSSQRTESNTEAFF. Here the CDR3 DNA reads TGTGCCAGCAGCTCGCAGAGAACAGAGAGCAACACTGAAGCTTTCTTT.

Concerning this clone: The same CDR3 can be traced to other DNA sequences in this sample. The V and J genes are TRBV5-4 and TRBJ2-5; 8 positions match TRBD2. The CDR3 extends over 14 amino acids. Germline values: CDR1 SGHNT, CDR2 YYREEE (reference sequence). With 2 bases clipped from V and 2 bases from J, the junction kept 2 bases outside the gene matches. This CDR3 reads CASSFGGGQETQYF. CDR3 nucleotides: TGTGCCAGCAGCTTCGGGGGGGGTCAAGAGACCCAGTACTTC.

The chain joins TRBV6-5 to TRBJ1-2, with unresolved D. The germline V and J ends were trimmed by 5 bases and 8 bases, with 12 bases remaining between them. The CDR3 is 12 residues long. The germline V gene encodes CDR1 MNHEY and CDR2 SVGAGI. The CDR3 sequence is CASSSVGNGYTF. As DNA, the CDR3 is TGTGCCAGCAGTAGCGTGGGTAACGGCTACACCTTC.

The chain employs TRBV24-1 and TRBJ1-2; 7 nucleotides align to TRBD1. V trimming: 1 base; J trimming: 5 bases; junction bases outside the gene matches: 6. This CDR3 has 15 amino acids. Germline V gene data show CDR1 as KGHDR and CDR2 as SFDVKD. The CDR3 bases are TGTGCCACCAGTGATTTCGACGGGACAGCGTATGGCTACACCTTC. It translates to CATSDFDGTAYGYTF.

This clone was seen once. V usage is TRBV19 and J usage is TRBJ1-4; 7 bases align to TRBD1. From germline, CDR1 is LNHDA and CDR2 SQIVND (reference sequence). The CDR3 covers 15 residues. J gave up 6 bases and V 6 bases, and 10 bases lay outside the gene matches. The CDR3 region is CASSQRRGRDEKLFF. CDR3 in DNA: TGTGCCAGTAGCCAAAGGAGGGGGCGAGATGAAAAACTGTTTTTT.

The chain joins TRBV6-6 to TRBJ2-1, with a tentative D call TRBD1 (6 bases). CDR1 MNHNY and CDR2 SVGAGI come from the germline V gene (reference sequence). This CDR3 is 14 amino acids long. V was clipped by 6 bases and J by 3 bases, with 12 bases between them. CDR3 nucleotides: TGTGCCAGCAGCCCCGAGGGGGTCTACAATGAGCAGTTCTTC. Translation gives CASSPEGVYNEQFF.

This clone was seen only once. The rearrangement joins TRBV24-1 to TRBJ2-3, with 9 nucleotides matching TRBD1. Germline V lookup: CDR1 KGHDR, CDR2 SFDVKD. V shed 6 bases and J 5 bases; nucleotides not matched to a gene: 11. This CDR3 has 16 residues. The CDR3 DNA reads as TGTGCCACCAGTTTAGGGGGGACAGGGAGTTTAGATACGCAGTATTTT. Translated: CATSLGGTGSLDTQYF.

J is TRBJ2-1 and V is TRBV30, with D possibly being TRBD1 (5 bases). V dropped 2 bases and J dropped 2 bases, with 7 bases sitting between them. The CDR3 is 13 amino acids. Germline values: CDR1 GTSNPN, CDR2 SVGIG (reference sequence). The CDR3 coding sequence is TGTGCCTGGAGTATGGGGCCCTACAATGAGCAGTTCTTC. Its protein product is CAWSMGPYNEQFF.

This clone was seen more than once but under ten times. J is TRBJ1-2 and V is TRBV20-1, with TRBD1 matching 7 bases. CDR3 length: 11 residues. CDR1 is DFQATT, CDR2 SNEGSKA, per germline (reference sequence). V shed 6 bases, J shed 6 bases, and the junction held 4 bases outside the gene matches. The CDR3: CSARGTDGYTF. CDR3 sequence (DNA): TGCAGTGCCCGTGGGACAGATGGCTACACCTTC.

The chain is built from TRBV5-1 and TRBJ1-5, with D maybe TRBD1 (6 bases). Germline V gene data show CDR1 as SGHRS and CDR2 as YFSETQ. The CDR3 is 14 amino acids. Trimming took off 2 bases at V and 6 bases at J, with 12 bases between the two ends. DNA for the CDR3: TGCGCCAGCAGCTTCGGGGGGGCTAGTCAGCCCCAGCATTTT. As protein: CASSFGGASQPQHF.